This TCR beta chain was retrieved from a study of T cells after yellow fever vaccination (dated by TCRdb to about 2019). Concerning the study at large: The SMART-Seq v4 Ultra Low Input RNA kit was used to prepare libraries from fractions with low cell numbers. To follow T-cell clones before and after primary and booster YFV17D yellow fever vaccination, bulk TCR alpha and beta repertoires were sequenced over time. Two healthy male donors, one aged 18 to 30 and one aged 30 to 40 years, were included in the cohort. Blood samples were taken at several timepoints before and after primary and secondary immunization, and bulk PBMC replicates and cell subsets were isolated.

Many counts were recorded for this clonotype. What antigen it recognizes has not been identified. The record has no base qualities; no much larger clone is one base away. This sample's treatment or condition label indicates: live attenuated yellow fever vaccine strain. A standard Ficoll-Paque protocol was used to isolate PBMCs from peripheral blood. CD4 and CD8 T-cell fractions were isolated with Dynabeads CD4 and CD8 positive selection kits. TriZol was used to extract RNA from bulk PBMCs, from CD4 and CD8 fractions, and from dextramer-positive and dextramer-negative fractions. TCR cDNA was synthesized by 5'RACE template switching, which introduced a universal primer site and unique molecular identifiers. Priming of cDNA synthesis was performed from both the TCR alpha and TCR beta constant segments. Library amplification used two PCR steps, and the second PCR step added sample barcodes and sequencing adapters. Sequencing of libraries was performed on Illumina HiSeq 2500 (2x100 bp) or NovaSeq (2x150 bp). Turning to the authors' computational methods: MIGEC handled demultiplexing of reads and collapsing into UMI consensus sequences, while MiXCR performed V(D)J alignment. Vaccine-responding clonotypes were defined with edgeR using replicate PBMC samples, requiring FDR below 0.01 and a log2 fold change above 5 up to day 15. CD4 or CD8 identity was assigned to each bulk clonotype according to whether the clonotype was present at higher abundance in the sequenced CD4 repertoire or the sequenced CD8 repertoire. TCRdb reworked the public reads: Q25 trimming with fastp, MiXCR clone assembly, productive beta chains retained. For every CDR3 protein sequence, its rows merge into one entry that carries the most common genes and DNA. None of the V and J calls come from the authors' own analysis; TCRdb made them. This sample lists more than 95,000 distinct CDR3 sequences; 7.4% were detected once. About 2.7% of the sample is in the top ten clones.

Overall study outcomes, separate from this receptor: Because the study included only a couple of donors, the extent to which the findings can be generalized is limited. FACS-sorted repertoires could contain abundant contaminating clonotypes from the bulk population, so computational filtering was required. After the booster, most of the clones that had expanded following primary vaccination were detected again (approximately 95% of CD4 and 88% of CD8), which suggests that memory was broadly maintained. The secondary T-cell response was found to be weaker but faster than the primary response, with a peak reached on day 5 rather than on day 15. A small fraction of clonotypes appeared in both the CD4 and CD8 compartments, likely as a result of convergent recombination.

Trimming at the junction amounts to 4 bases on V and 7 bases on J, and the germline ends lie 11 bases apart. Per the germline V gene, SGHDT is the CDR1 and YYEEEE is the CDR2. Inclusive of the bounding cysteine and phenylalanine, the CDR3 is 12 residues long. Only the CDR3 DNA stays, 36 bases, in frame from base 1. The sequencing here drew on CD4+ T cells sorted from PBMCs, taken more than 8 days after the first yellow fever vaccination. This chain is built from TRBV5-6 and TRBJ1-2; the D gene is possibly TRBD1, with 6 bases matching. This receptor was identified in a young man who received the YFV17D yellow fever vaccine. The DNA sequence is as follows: TGTGCCAGCAGCCCGGGGGGCAGTGGCTACACCTTC. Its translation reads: CASSPGGSGYTF.